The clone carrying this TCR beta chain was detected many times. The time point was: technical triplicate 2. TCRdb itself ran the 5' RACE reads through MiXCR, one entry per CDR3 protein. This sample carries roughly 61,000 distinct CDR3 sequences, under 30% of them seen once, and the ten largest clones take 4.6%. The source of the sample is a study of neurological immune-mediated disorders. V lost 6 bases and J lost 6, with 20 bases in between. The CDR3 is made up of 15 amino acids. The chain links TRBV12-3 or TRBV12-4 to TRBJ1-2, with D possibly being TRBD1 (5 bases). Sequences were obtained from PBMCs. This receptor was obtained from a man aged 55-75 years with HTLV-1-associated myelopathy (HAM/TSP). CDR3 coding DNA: TGTGCCAGCAGCTTACTGCGGGACCGCGGTAATGGCTACACCTTC. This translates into CASSLLRDRGNGYTF.